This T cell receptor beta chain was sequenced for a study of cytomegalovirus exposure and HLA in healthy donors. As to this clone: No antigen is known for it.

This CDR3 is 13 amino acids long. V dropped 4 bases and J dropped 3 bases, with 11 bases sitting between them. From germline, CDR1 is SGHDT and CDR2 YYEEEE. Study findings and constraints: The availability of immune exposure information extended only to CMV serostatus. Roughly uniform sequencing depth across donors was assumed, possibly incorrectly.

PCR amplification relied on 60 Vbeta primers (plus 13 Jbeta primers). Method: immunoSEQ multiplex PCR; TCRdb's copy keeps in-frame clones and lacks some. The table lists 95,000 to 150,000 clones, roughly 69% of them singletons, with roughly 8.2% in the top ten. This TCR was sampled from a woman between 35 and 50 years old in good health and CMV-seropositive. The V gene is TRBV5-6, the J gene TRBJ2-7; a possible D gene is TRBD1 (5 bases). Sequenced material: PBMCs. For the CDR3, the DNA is TGTGCCAGCAGCCGGACATTTTTCTACGAGCAGTACTTC. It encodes CASSRTFFYEQYF.